This T cell receptor beta chain was profiled in a study of T cell responses to AZD1222 COVID-19 vaccine (dated by TCRdb to the early 2020s). As for the study more broadly: AZD1222 recipients with second doses at about 4 weeks or about 12 weeks were pooled, because spike-specific TCR depth and breadth did not differ between schedules. Trial participants were enrolled into age subgroups of 18-55, 56-69 and 70-plus years, which contained about 150, 28 and 57 TCR-sequenced participants, respectively. A total of 240 or so trial participants underwent TCR sequencing, of whom about 200 had received two doses of AZD1222 and about 25 had received two doses of the MenACWY control vaccine.

A word on this clone: Its antigen is unknown. No per-base quality is available; no much larger clone lies one base away.

The time point label, read with the paper, signifies: baseline before first vaccination. Vaccinee samples came from UK trials COV001 and COV002, including a single-blind randomized controlled phase 2/3 trial of AZD1222 (ChAdOx1 nCoV-19) in healthy adults. For TCRbeta chain sequencing, PBMC samples from trial participants were taken at day 0 and at day 28 after the second dose. The CDR3 regions of human TCRbeta chains were analyzed by immunosequencing. The authors' analysis ran thus. Repertoire TCRs were checked for matches against a reference library of SARS-CoV-2-specific TCRs that had been generated using the MIRA antigen-specificity platform. Breadth was defined as the fraction of unique TCRs that were SARS-CoV-2-associated. Depth was defined as the fraction of total T cells that were SARS-CoV-2-associated. Using the MIRA data, each spike-specific TCR was assigned both to the spike region to which the TCR was reactive and to a CD4 or CD8 class. Log10-transformed breadth and depth values were compared by one-way ANOVA with Sidak's multiple comparisons tests. TCRdb retrieved this table from immuneACCESS and kept in-frame rearrangements only. Not all clones are present; in checked studies, unresolved V genes account for under half, and no reason is known for the remainder. The DNA was the basis for D and trimming; V, J and clone size are from that table. The sample records around 130,000 clones, over 85% of which are singletons. More than 2.5% of the sample comes from the top ten.

Summary of the overall study and its limitations: After two AZD1222 doses, both the breadth and the depth of spike-specific TCRs were significantly higher than at day 0 and than in MenACWY recipients. Because no day 14 peak-response samples were available, repertoires were characterized only after the peak T cell response. Epitopes outside the regions mutated in the B.1.351 and B.1.1.7 variants were reportedly recognized by nearly half of the unique spike-specific TCRs. Vaccine-associated CD4 TCRs spanned the whole spike protein, with dominant responses in regions 160-218 and 743-854. The 56-69-year group was small, and its depth increase did not reach significance, likely because of low power. Only five to seven AZD1222 recipients were SARS-CoV-2 seropositive at baseline, limiting conclusions about previously exposed vaccinees. Participants were mostly white British, with more females than males. The authors suggested clonal diversity may have been underestimated.

Trimming takes 0 bases from V and 3 bases from J, and the germline ends sit 9 bases apart. Via the germline V gene (reference sequence), CDR1 is MNHEY and CDR2 SMNVEV. The CDR3 goes from the cysteine to the phenylalanine over 15 residues. The read is trimmed to its CDR3 DNA, 45 bases read in frame from base 1. The chain uses TRBV27 and TRBJ1-5, with no D gene named confidently. The specimen was peripheral blood, collected on day 0 of AZD1222 vaccination. The sequence was obtained from an adult in good health. The sequence in DNA is TGTGCCAGCAGTTTATCGCCGGCCCCCAATCAGCCCCAGCATTTT. The encoded protein is CASSLSPAPNQPQHF.